The rows below give T cell receptor beta chains drawn from one sample of a study of blood T cell repertoires in COVID-19. Data came from immunoSEQ multiplex PCR; TCRdb stores just in-frame clones and leaves some out. The sample contains around 130,000 clones, around 85% of which appear only once. Sequencing was carried out using peripheral blood. Receptor source: a human donor in a cohort sampled during active COVID-19. Both conserved end residues are part of each CDR3. The order of the fields is CDR3 DNA, CDR3 protein, V gene, D gene, J gene. A D gene is named only where the DNA matches it firmly.

TGCGCTTCCTCAGGGCTGATGAACACTGAAGCTTTCTTT	CASSGLMNTEAFF	TRBV12-3/TRBV12-4	.	TRBJ1-1
TGTGCCTGGAGTGTACTTAGTGCCGGGGAGCTGTTTTTT	CAWSVLSAGELFF	TRBV30	.	TRBJ2-2
TGTGCCAGCAGTGGAACGACAGGGCTGGGCTACACCTTC	CASSGTTGLGYTF	TRBV12-3/TRBV12-4	TRBD1	TRBJ1-2
TGTGCCTTGGGACAGGGTGAGAACTATGGCTACACCTTC	CALGQGENYGYTF	TRBV30	TRBD1	TRBJ1-2
TGTGCCAGCAGTACGGGACAGGCTAATGAAAAACTGTTTTTT	CASSTGQANEKLFF	TRBV27	TRBD1	TRBJ1-4
TGCAGTGCTAGTCCTAGCGGGAGGCCAGAGACCCAGTACTTC	CSASPSGRPETQYF	TRBV20-1	TRBD2	TRBJ2-5
TGCGCCAGCAGCCAAGCAGCGGGTGGGTATGCCATTCAGTACTTC	CASSQAAGGYAIQYF	TRBV4-3	.	TRBJ2-4
TGTGCCGGTAGGGACAGAACTAACTATGGCTACACCTTC	CAGRDRTNYGYTF	TRBV30	TRBD1	TRBJ1-2
TGTGCCACCAGCGGAGTAGGAGACCAGGGGTACAATGAGCAGTTCTTC	CATSGVGDQGYNEQFF	TRBV15	.	TRBJ2-1
TGCGCCAGCAGCCTTAGACTGTATACCGGGGAGCTGTTTTTT	CASSLRLYTGELFF	TRBV4-3	.	TRBJ2-2
TGCGCCAGCAGCTCCCCCCAAGGTCGGGGAACAGATACGCAGTATTTT	CASSSPQGRGTDTQYF	TRBV5-1	.	TRBJ2-3
TGTGCCAGCAGTCATCCGGGGGGGACCACAGATACGCAGTATTTT	CASSHPGGTTDTQYF	TRBV6-2/TRBV6-3	TRBD2	TRBJ2-3
TGCAGTGCTAGTGCGGGGGGGACATACAATGAGCAGTTCTTC	CSASAGGTYNEQFF	TRBV20-1	TRBD2	TRBJ2-1